These 17 T cell receptor beta chains originate from one sample sequenced in a study of control samples from healthy donors and cancer patients (dated by TCRdb to about 2020). The receptor library was made with the immunoSEQ multiplex PCR assay. Entries here come from immuneACCESS through TCRdb and include only in-frame sequences with V and J called. Some clones fail to appear in such tables; in the studies checked, an unresolved V gene covers under half of the shortfall, and the cause of the remainder is unknown. The sample has some 120,000 clones on record, about 95% of them singletons. The ten largest clones add up to about 4% of the sample. Sequencing used blood. These receptors all stem from a man aged 25-45 years in good health.

The chain combines TRBV6-6 with TRBJ2-2; 8 positions match TRBD2. This CDR3 comprises 14 residues. Germline CDR1 and CDR2: MNHNY and SVGAGI (reference sequence). Unmatched junction bases numbered 7, after V lost 7 bases and J lost 6 bases. CDR3: CASNHGGAAGELFF. The CDR3, as DNA: TGTGCCAGCAACCACGGGGGGGCGGCCGGGGAGCTGTTTTTT.

This chain joins TRBV6-2 or TRBV6-3 and TRBJ1-1, with 7 nucleotides matching TRBD1. This CDR3 has 20 residues. With V trimmed by 2 bases and J by 3 bases, 21 bases remained unmatched. Germline CDR1 is MNHEY and CDR2 is SVGEGT. The CDR3 DNA is TGTGCCAGCAGTTACGACCGGGACAGCTCATTAACGGGCGACTACACTGAAGCTTTCTTT. Its translation: CASSYDRDSSLTGDYTEAFF.

The V and J genes are TRBV18 and TRBJ2-5, with TRBD1 identical over 7 bases. The germline gives CDR1 KGHSH, CDR2 LQKENI. CDR3 length: 13 residues. Trimming took 3 bases from V and 4 from J; bases not matched to a gene: 2. DNA of the CDR3: TGTGCCAGCTCACCCCGACAGGGAGAGACCCAGTACTTC. It yields the protein CASSPRQGETQYF.

This rearrangement joins TRBV5-1 to TRBJ2-5; D unresolved. V shed 0 bases and J shed 2 bases, with 8 bases lying between them. Germline CDR1 and CDR2: SGHRS and YFSETQ. CDR3 length: 14 amino acids. CDR3 loop: CASSLGQIQETQYF. Here the CDR3 DNA reads TGCGCCAGCAGCTTGGGGCAGATACAAGAGACCCAGTACTTC. Variable domain in full (rest from reference TRBV5-1 and TRBJ2-5): KAGVTQTPRYLIKTRGQQVTLSCSPISGHRSVSWYQQTPGQGLQFLFEYFSETQRNKGNFPGRFSGRQFSNSRSEMNVSTLELGDSALYLCASSLGQIQETQYFGPGTRLLVL.

The gene calls are TRBV12-3 or TRBV12-4 and TRBJ2-5, with TRBD1 as a possible D gene (6 bases). The CDR3 has 12 residues. Deletions cut 3 bases from V and 5 bases from J, with 7 bases between. CDR3 sequence: CASSFGGETQYF. The CDR3 DNA reads as TGTGCCAGCAGTTTTGGGGGCGAGACCCAGTACTTC.

The chain has TRBV4-3 and TRBJ1-6; no reliable D call. The germline gives CDR1 LGHNA, CDR2 YSLEER. V was clipped by 1 base and J by 9 bases, with 7 bases between them. This CDR3 region has 13 residues. CDR3 region: CASSQGLGSPLHF. CDR3 nucleotide sequence: TGCGCCAGCAGCCAAGGCTTGGGTTCACCCCTCCACTTT.

V and J are TRBV5-6 and TRBJ2-1; 9 bases are a match to TRBD2. Germline CDR1 reads SGHDT; CDR2 reads YYEEEE. CDR3 size: 16 residues. With V trimmed by 2 bases and J by 4 bases, 7 bases remained unmatched. CDR3 amino acids: CASSFPRGGGYNEQFF. CDR3 bases: TGTGCCAGCAGCTTCCCTCGCGGGGGGGGATACAATGAGCAGTTCTTC.

The V call is TRBV28, the J call TRBJ2-7; D not resolved. V shed 5 bases and J shed 1 base, with 12 bases lying between them. The CDR3 runs 14 residues. Germline CDR1 and CDR2: MDHEN and SYDVKM. CDR3 in amino acids: CASSTDGLSYEQYF. DNA of the CDR3: TGTGCCAGCAGTACCGACGGGTTATCCTACGAGCAGTACTTC. Full variable domain (rest looked up from reference TRBV28 and TRBJ2-7): DVKVTQSSRYLVKRTGEKVFLECVQDMDHENMFWYRQDPGLGLRLIYFSYDVKMKEKGDIPEGYSVSREKKERFSLILESASTNQTSMYLCASSTDGLSYEQYFGPGTRLTVT.

V and J are TRBV18 and TRBJ2-5; TRBD1 agrees at 8 bases. The V segment lost 3 bases and the J segment 7 bases; nucleotides outside the gene matches: 7. Germline CDR1 reads KGHSH; CDR2 reads LQKENI. The CDR3 is 14 residues long. The CDR3 sequence: CASSPTTGVGTQYF. CDR3 in DNA: TGTGCCAGCTCACCGACGACAGGGGTCGGGACCCAGTACTTC.

V and J are TRBV19 and TRBJ1-1, with 10 bases that match TRBD1. CDR1 is LNHDA and CDR2 is SQIVND in the germline V gene (reference sequence). The CDR3 has 15 residues. Trimming at V came to 6 bases and at J to 0 bases, leaving 4 bases not matched to a gene. The CDR3 nucleotides are TGTGCCAGTAGACTGACAGGGGGCTTGAACACTGAAGCTTTCTTT. This codes for CASRLTGGLNTEAFF. Variable domain in full (rest from reference TRBV19 and TRBJ1-1): DGGITQSPKYLFRKEGQNVTLSCEQNLNHDAMYWYRQDPGQGLRLIYYSQIVNDFQKGDIAEGYSVSREKKESFPLTVTSAQKNPTAFYLCASRLTGGLNTEAFFGQGTRLTVV.

V usage is TRBV2 and J usage is TRBJ1-1; D ambiguous. The CDR3 consists of 15 residues. CDR1 and CDR2 from the germline V gene are SNHLY and FYNNEI. V lost 2 bases and J 6 bases, leaving 16 bases between the germline ends. The CDR3 region is CASSERTPQSAEAFF. The CDR3 nucleotides read TGTGCCAGCAGTGAACGTACACCGCAGAGCGCTGAAGCTTTCTTT. Variable domain in full (rest from reference TRBV2 and TRBJ1-1): EPEVTQTPSHQVTQMGQEVILRCVPISNHLYFYWYRQILGQKVEFLVSFYNNEISEKSEIFDDQFSVERPDGSNFTLKIRSTKLEDSAMYFCASSERTPQSAEAFFGQGTRLTVV.

This clone showed up just once. The chain recombines TRBV30 with TRBJ1-2, with D tentatively TRBD1 (5 bases). Per germline, CDR1 GTSNPN and CDR2 SVGIG (reference sequence). V was shortened by 5 bases and J by 4 bases, with 14 bases between the two germline ends. The CDR3 loop spans 13 amino acids. CDR3 sequence: CAWGQGYLYGYTF. The CDR3 DNA reads as TGTGCCTGGGGACAAGGGTACCTCTATGGCTACACCTTC.

The chain has TRBV7-6 and TRBJ2-7; 11 nucleotides line up with TRBD1. This CDR3 spans 14 amino acids. Trimming removed 4 bases from V and 5 bases from J; junction bases left unmatched: 4. Per germline, CDR1 SGHVS and CDR2 FNYEAQ. CDR3 DNA: TGTGCCAGCAGCTCCGGACAGGGGGCCAACGAGCAGTACTTC. This translates into CASSSGQGANEQYF.

The J gene is TRBJ1-2, the V gene TRBV19, with 12 bases identical to TRBD1. J gave up 4 bases and V 11 bases, and 5 bases lay outside the gene matches. This CDR3 contains 13 residues. In germline, CDR1 is LNHDA, CDR2 SQIVND (reference sequence). This chain's CDR3 is CAVGQGAAYGYTF. CDR3 nucleotide sequence: TGTGCCGTGGGACAGGGGGCAGCCTATGGCTACACCTTC.

This chain uses TRBV7-8 with TRBJ2-5; possible D gene TRBD1, 5 bases. This CDR3 is 14 amino acids long. The germline V gene encodes CDR1 SGHVS and CDR2 FQNEAQ. V gave up 2 bases and J gave up 8 bases, with 15 bases separating them. The CDR3 reads CASSLPVRRGTQYF. CDR3 sequence (DNA): TGTGCCAGCAGCTTACCCGTCCGAAGGGGTACCCAGTACTTC.

Notes on this clone: The same CDR3 is also encoded by other DNA sequences in this sample. As DNA, the CDR3 is TGTGCCAGCAGTTTCTCCGACTCCTACGAGCAGTACTTC. Translating gives CASSFSDSYEQYF. The chain recombines TRBV27 with TRBJ2-7; D uncertain. Trimming shortened V by 3 bases and J by 0 bases, and 6 bases separated the two germline ends. The CDR3 loop spans 13 amino acids. Looked up from germline, CDR1 is MNHEY and CDR2 is SMNVEV (reference sequence).

The chain has TRBV29-1 and TRBJ1-2; TRBD1 matches at 8 bases. CDR1 and CDR2 (germline): SQVTM, ANQGSEA. The CDR3 is made up of 11 amino acids. V shed 7 bases and J 4 bases; nucleotides not matched to a gene: 2. The CDR3 is CSAGQGYGYTF. DNA for the CDR3: TGCAGCGCCGGACAGGGCTATGGCTACACCTTC.